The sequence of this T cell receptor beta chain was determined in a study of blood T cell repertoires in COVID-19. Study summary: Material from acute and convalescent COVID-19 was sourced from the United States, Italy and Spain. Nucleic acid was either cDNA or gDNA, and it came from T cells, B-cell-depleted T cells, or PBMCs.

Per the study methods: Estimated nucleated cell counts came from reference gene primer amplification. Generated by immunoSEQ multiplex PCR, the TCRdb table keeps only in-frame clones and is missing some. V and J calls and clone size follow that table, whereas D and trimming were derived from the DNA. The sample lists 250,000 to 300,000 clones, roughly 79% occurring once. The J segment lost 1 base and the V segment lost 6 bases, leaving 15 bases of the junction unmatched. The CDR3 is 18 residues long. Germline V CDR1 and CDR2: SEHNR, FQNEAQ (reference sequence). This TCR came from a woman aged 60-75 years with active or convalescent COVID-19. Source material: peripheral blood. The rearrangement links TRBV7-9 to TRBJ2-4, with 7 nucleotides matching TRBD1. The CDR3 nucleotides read TGTGCCAGCAGACCCCCCCTGAGAGGGGGCAAGGCCAAAAACATTCAGTACTTC. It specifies CASRPPLRGGKAKNIQYF.